The clone carrying this T cell receptor (beta chain) appeared many times. The data are from a study of regulatory T cells in long-lasting Graves disease. According to the study, TCR beta libraries were built with iRepertoire HTBI primers and CDR3-region Arm-PCR. MiXCR, run by TCRdb on the multiplex PCR reads, gives a single entry per CDR3 protein. The sample has 410,000 or so distinct CDR3 sequences; about 15% are singletons. Specified time point: newly diagnosed GD, antithyroid drugs for less than 3 months. RNA isolated from PBMCs was used to make the TCR library. The EDTA tubes were filled with nine milliliters of drawn peripheral blood. The sample also formed part of further work on T cells in Graves' hyperthyroidism and ophthalmopathy.

The input for sequencing was peripheral blood mononuclear cells (PBMCs), taken at new diagnosis, from a patient treated with antithyroid drugs. The receptor's source is a woman in her 30s with Graves disease.

CDR3 bases: TGTGCCAGCAGCTTACCCACAGGGGGGACGAACTATGGCTACACCTTC. The encoded protein is CASSLPTGGTNYGYTF. V usage is TRBV7-9 and J usage is TRBJ1-2, with 8 nucleotides matching TRBD1. The CDR3 runs 16 residues. V shed 2 bases and J 2 bases; nucleotides not matched to a gene: 7. Germline CDR1 and CDR2: SEHNR and FQNEAQ (reference sequence).